The clone carrying this T cell receptor (beta chain) was seen repeatedly, ten times or more. Its antigen is as yet unknown. At one boundary the junction diverges from the germline segment, which might be a read error. The CDR3 runs to 13 residues. Germline CDR1 is SGHRS and CDR2 is YFSETQ. Using RNA template, CDR3s of TCR alpha and beta were amplified with iRepertoire arm-PCR. Tissue mRNA or PBMC total RNA, 100-400 ng, went into one-step reverse transcription and amplification. TCRdb processed the multiplex PCR reads anew with MiXCR; each CDR3 protein has one entry. This table holds about 110,000 distinct CDR3 sequences, less than 30% found once. This sample stems from a study of glioma-infiltrating T cells. General study results and limits: Non-neoplastic patients had below-expected tissue-blood divergence, while all gliomas exceeded expectation. Only very few CDR3 sequences appeared in both tissue and blood.

The receptor comes from a human donor with low-grade glioma or glioblastoma, undergoing nonglioma brain surgery, or in good health (not recorded which). Sequencing was carried out using glioma tissue, nonneoplastic brain tissue, or PBMCs (not recorded which). V is TRBV5-1 and J is TRBJ1-1; D unresolved. DNA for the CDR3: TGTGCCAGCAGTTTAGGCGGGAACACTGAAGCTTTCTTT. Residues: CASSLGGNTEAFF.